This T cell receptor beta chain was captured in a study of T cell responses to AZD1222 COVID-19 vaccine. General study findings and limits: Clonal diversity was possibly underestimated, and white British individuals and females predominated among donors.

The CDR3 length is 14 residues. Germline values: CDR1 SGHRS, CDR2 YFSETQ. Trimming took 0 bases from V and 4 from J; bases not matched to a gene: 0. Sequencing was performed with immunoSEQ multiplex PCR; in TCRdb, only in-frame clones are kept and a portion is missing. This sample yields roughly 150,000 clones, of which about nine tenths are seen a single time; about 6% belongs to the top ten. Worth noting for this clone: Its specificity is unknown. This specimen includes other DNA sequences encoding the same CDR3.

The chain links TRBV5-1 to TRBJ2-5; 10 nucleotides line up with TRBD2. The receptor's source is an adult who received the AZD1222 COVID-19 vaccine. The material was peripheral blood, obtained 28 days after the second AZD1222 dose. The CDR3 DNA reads TGCGCCAGCAGCTTGGGGACTAGCGGAGAGACCCAGTACTTC. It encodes CASSLGTSGETQYF.